These 8 T cell receptor beta chains were all obtained from the same sample, sequenced in a study of CD8 T cells in ankylosing spondylitis. TCRdb reprocessed the 5' RACE reads with MiXCR, giving one entry per CDR3 protein. The top ten hold 6% to 8% of the sample, which has about 240,000 distinct CDR3 sequences, about 10% seen once. Sequencing used blood, either unsorted or a sorted T cell fraction (not recorded which). The receptors were sampled from a male donor with ankylosing spondylitis or in good health (not recorded which).

This clonotype was seen many times. This chain's CDR3 is CSVHRGMETQYF. DNA of the CDR3: TGCAGCGTTCACAGGGGGATGGAGACCCAGTACTTC. V usage is TRBV29-1 and J usage is TRBJ2-5, with 8 bases identical to TRBD1. V shed 5 bases and J 5 bases; nucleotides not matched to a gene: 4. Germline CDR1 and CDR2: SQVTM and ANQGSEA. The CDR3 sequence is 12 residues long.

Concerning this clonotype: This may come from a read error, since a much larger clone is one base off. The chain combines TRBV4-1 with TRBJ1-1; D remains unclear. The CDR3 is 11 amino acids. Germline assignment: CDR1 MGHRA and CDR2 YSYEKL. In nucleotides, the CDR3 is TGCGCCACCAGCAGAGACACTGAAGCTTTCTTT. Its translation: CATSRDTEAFF.

This clonotype was found many times. The CDR3 coding sequence is TGTGCCACCAGACAAACGACAGATCTGTTTTTT. This gives the protein CATRQTTDLFF. The rearrangement joins TRBV15 to TRBJ1-4; D perhaps matches TRBD1 (5 bases). Germline CDR1 LNHNV, CDR2 YYDKDF (reference sequence). The germline V and J ends were trimmed by 6 bases and 14 bases, with 13 bases remaining between them. The CDR3 extends over 11 amino acids.

V is TRBV19 and J is TRBJ1-2, with D perhaps TRBD1 (6 bases). This CDR3 is 16 amino acids long. Germline assignment: CDR1 LNHDA and CDR2 SQIVND (reference sequence). Trimming left V 3 bases short and J 6 bases short, with 20 bases between. Written as DNA, the CDR3 is TGTGCCAGTAGTATGCTAGCGGCGGCAGGGGTCCATGGCTACACCTTC. This sequence encodes CASSMLAAAGVHGYTF.

This clonotype showed up many times. This rearrangement joins TRBV5-6 to TRBJ2-5; a weak D match, TRBD2 (5 bases). This CDR3 is built from 16 residues. Trimming pared 1 base from V and 3 bases from J, leaving 16 bases between. CDR1 is SGHDT, CDR2 YYEEEE, per germline. DNA for the CDR3: TGTGCCAGCAGCTTGATGGTGGGAGAGTGGAAAGAGACCCAGTACTTC. Its protein product is CASSLMVGEWKETQYF.

This clonotype was seen at least ten times. The chain has TRBV10-3 and TRBJ2-5; 9 bases match TRBD2. V gave up 0 bases and J gave up 1 base; unmatched junction bases: 9. Germline values: CDR1 ENHRY, CDR2 SYGVKD. This CDR3 is built from 18 residues. The CDR3: CAISESWSSGTPQETQYF. CDR3 in DNA: TGTGCCATCAGTGAGTCCTGGTCTAGCGGGACGCCCCAAGAGACCCAGTACTTC.

The chain has TRBV2 and TRBJ2-2; TRBD1 matches at 9 bases. Looked up from germline, CDR1 is SNHLY and CDR2 is FYNNEI. Trimming removed 8 bases from V and 3 bases from J; junction bases left unmatched: 4. There are 14 residues in the CDR3. In nucleotides, the CDR3 is TGTGCCAGCCTCCGGGACAGGGACACCGGGGAGCTGTTTTTT. Translated: CASLRDRDTGELFF.

This sequence joins TRBV5-1 and TRBJ2-1; D gene uncertain. Per germline, CDR1 SGHRS and CDR2 YFSETQ. V shed 4 bases and J shed 0 bases, with 11 bases lying between them. The CDR3 is 15 residues long. For the CDR3, the DNA is TGCGCCAGCAGCCGAGGTATCAGCTCCTACAATGAGCAGTTCTTC. This sequence encodes CASSRGISSYNEQFF.